This T cell receptor beta chain was recorded in a study of cytomegalovirus exposure and HLA in healthy donors. The CDR3 runs 13 residues. V was shortened by 2 bases and J by 3 bases, with 6 bases between the two germline ends. CDR1 is SGHRS and CDR2 is YFSETQ in the germline V gene. Remarks on this clone: Its antigen is currently unknown.

Study results and caveats: The majority of CMV-associated TCR beta chains were reported as apparently HLA-restricted in a later analysis.

PCR primers comprised 60 Vbeta and 13 Jbeta primers. The table came from immunoSEQ multiplex PCR; TCRdb's copy has only in-frame clones and leaves some out. The repertoire includes tens of thousands of clones, around 76% of them detected once, and approximately 6% sits in the top ten. The source of this sequence is a woman between 50 and 59 years old in good health and CMV-seropositive. The chain is built from TRBV5-1 and TRBJ1-3; possibly TRBD1 for D (6 bases). Material: PBMCs. The CDR3, as DNA: TGCGCCAGCAGCTTAGGGGGTGGAAACACCATATATTTT. Translating gives CASSLGGGNTIYF.